This TCR beta chain was documented in a study of cytomegalovirus exposure and HLA in healthy donors. Trimming stripped 7 bases from V and 0 bases from J, with 10 bases between. This CDR3 is 14 amino acids long. The germline V gene encodes CDR1 MNHEY and CDR2 SMNVEV (reference sequence). The protocol was immunoSEQ multiplex PCR, while the TCRdb copy is restricted to in-frame clones and leaves out a portion. The data contain some 45,000 clones, 90% to 95% of them singletons. The chain carries TRBV27 and TRBJ1-3; a possible D gene is TRBD1 (6 bases). Sequenced: PBMCs. The TCR originated in a woman aged 18-30 years in good health and CMV-seropositive. CDR3 amino acids: CASKTGSSGNTIYF. In nucleotides, the CDR3 is TGTGCCAGCAAAACAGGGAGCTCTGGAAACACCATATATTTT.